Shown below are 2 T cell receptor beta chains from a single sample sequenced in a study of response to subunit inactivated influenza vaccine. Each CDR3 protein is one row after TCRdb ran MiXCR on the RT-PCR reads. The table lists a few hundred thousand distinct CDR3 sequences, 11% of them singletons, with more than 9.5% in the top ten. These data also formed part of another study, on T cells expressing NK-cell markers. According to that study: The authors generated TCR beta cDNA through 5'RACE template switching with UMIs.

The starting material was PBMCs from blood, obtained on the day of vaccination. The receptors originated from a man between 50 and 59 years old who received an inactivated influenza vaccine.

This clonotype was found many times. The V gene is TRBV6-5, the J gene TRBJ1-1; the D is unclear. The CDR3 spans 15 residues. V lost 5 bases and J 0 bases, leaving 13 bases between the germline ends. Germline V lookup: CDR1 MNHEY, CDR2 SVGAGI. CDR3 bases: TGTGCCAGCAGTACTTACACGGGGATGAACACTGAAGCTTTCTTT. It specifies CASSTYTGMNTEAFF.

This clonotype has just a few counts. The CDR3 DNA follows: TGTGCCAGCAGTTTCCGGGCCCACACCGGGGAGCTGTTTTTT. Translation gives CASSFRAHTGELFF. The V gene is TRBV6-5, the J gene TRBJ2-2; no reliable D call. This CDR3 is 14 amino acids long. The ends were cut back, 4 bases at V and 3 bases at J, with 9 bases in the middle. CDR1 and CDR2 from the germline V gene are MNHEY and SVGAGI.